This TCR beta chain appears in the sequencing data of a study of T cells in Graves' hyperthyroidism and ophthalmopathy. Study context: Peripheral blood collection took place at initial diagnosis, before any treatment. Study outcomes and limitations: Most clonotypes expanded in the thyroid (above 0.001) were also present in blood.

The CDR3 is made up of 16 amino acids. The V gene end was trimmed by 0 bases and the J gene end by 2 bases; junction bases not matched to a gene: 7. CDR1 LNHNV and CDR2 YYDKDF come from the germline V gene (reference sequence). For ophthalmopathy patients, the Clinical Activity Score was at least 3 and the NOSPECS grade at least 4; duration was under 3 months. It was 8 to 10 ml of fresh peripheral blood that supplied the PBMCs. What was amplified from RNA transcripts were TCR beta CDR3 regions. HTBI primers were used for first-round RT-PCR of the TCR CDR3. TCRdb re-called the multiplex PCR reads with MiXCR, one entry per CDR3 protein. The sample yields about 270,000 distinct CDR3 sequences, 20% to 25% seen once. For this clonotype: Its antigen is undetermined.

V usage is TRBV15 and J usage is TRBJ2-7, with 7 positions matching TRBD2. Sample: blood. This receptor was taken from a man between 25 and 39 years old with Graves' ophthalmopathy. CDR3 sequence: CATSRDRASGAYEQYF. The CDR3, as DNA: TGTGCCACCAGCAGAGATCGGGCTAGCGGAGCCTACGAGCAGTACTTC.